Each of the 9 T cell receptor beta chains below was sequenced from the same sample in a study of cytomegalovirus exposure and HLA in healthy donors. The PCR ran on 60 Vbeta and 13 Jbeta primers. The table came from immunoSEQ multiplex PCR; TCRdb's copy has only in-frame clones and leaves some out. The sample yields 55,000 to 80,000 clones, roughly 65% seen once. Sample: PBMCs. Receptor source: a woman in her twenties or thirties in good health and CMV-seronegative.

The CDR3 DNA reads as TGTGCCAGTACAGGGGCTGGGAATCAGCCCCAGCATTTT. It encodes CASTGAGNQPQHF. V gene TRBV19 combines with J gene TRBJ1-5, with D tentatively TRBD1 (6 bases). V dropped 7 bases and J dropped 4 bases, with 11 bases sitting between them. The CDR3 runs to 13 residues. In germline, CDR1 is LNHDA, CDR2 SQIVND (reference sequence).

This clone was observed a few times. The chain has TRBV18 and TRBJ2-7, with a tentative D call TRBD1 (6 bases). The V end was cut by 6 bases, the J end by 0 bases, with 9 bases between. The CDR3 is made up of 13 amino acids. CDR1 is KGHSH, CDR2 LQKENI, per germline. Here the CDR3 DNA reads TGTGCCAGCTCCATACAGGGCTCCTACGAGCAGTACTTC. Translation gives CASSIQGSYEQYF.

The rearrangement uses TRBV18 and TRBJ1-2; 7 positions match TRBD1. Per the germline V gene, CDR1 is KGHSH and CDR2 is LQKENI. The length of the CDR3 is 12 residues. Losses at the gene ends were 6 bases for V and 6 bases for J; bases not matched to a gene: 4. The CDR3 region has the DNA TGTGCCAGCTCTCCAGACAGGGATGGCTACACCTTC. It is translated as CASSPDRDGYTF.

The rearrangement joins TRBV29-1 to TRBJ2-1; tentative D call: TRBD1 (5 bases). Germline V CDR1 and CDR2: SQVTM, ANQGSEA. Between the trimmed V and J ends, which lost 7 bases and 4 bases, there was a span of 17 bases. The CDR3 consists of 14 residues. Written as DNA, the CDR3 is TGCAGCGGGGATGCAGGGATGGCATACAATGAGCAGTTCTTC. It encodes CSGDAGMAYNEQFF.

The CDR3 DNA reads as TGTGCCAGCAGCTTAAGGCTAGCGGGGGAAGAGACCCAGTACTTC. Encoded protein: CASSLRLAGEETQYF. This sequence joins TRBV7-2 and TRBJ2-5; 10 bases are shared with TRBD2. This CDR3 contains 15 residues. J lost 3 bases, V lost 2 bases, and 3 bases had no gene match. The V gene's germline CDR1 is SGHTA and CDR2 FQGNSA. Drawing the rest from reference TRBV7-2 and TRBJ2-5, the complete variable domain is GAGVSQSPSNKVTEKGKDVELRCDPISGHTALYWYRQSLGQGLEFLIYFQGNSAPDKSGLPSDRFSAERTGGSVSTLTIQRTQQEDSAVYLCASSLRLAGEETQYFGPGTRLLVL.

This chain connects TRBV6-5 to TRBJ2-7, with 9 nucleotides matching TRBD1. The CDR3 is 14 amino acids. V gave up 6 bases and J gave up 2 bases; unmatched junction bases: 5. Germline assignment: CDR1 MNHEY and CDR2 SVGAGI. The CDR3 reads CASRGGTGTYEQYF. The CDR3 nucleotides read TGTGCCAGCAGAGGGGGGACAGGGACCTACGAGCAGTACTTC.

This clone was detected a few times. V and J are TRBV18 and TRBJ2-7; 9 bases agree with TRBD1. The CDR3 is made up of 13 amino acids. V shed 4 bases and J 2 bases; nucleotides not matched to a gene: 0. The V gene's germline CDR1 is KGHSH and CDR2 LQKENI. CDR3 DNA: TGTGCCAGCTCACGGGACAGGGCCTACGAGCAGTACTTC. Protein sequence: CASSRDRAYEQYF.

Concerning this clone itself: Mismatch with germline at one junction end may stem from a read error. V gene TRBV5-4 combines with J gene TRBJ1-2, with 7 bases lining up with TRBD1. The CDR3 extends over 15 amino acids. The germline CDR1 and CDR2 sequences are SGHNT and YYREEE (reference sequence). The CDR3 here is CASSQDGAGGYGYTF. CDR3 nucleotides: TGCGCCAGCAGCCAAGATGGAGCAGGGGGCTATGGCTACACCTTC.

The chain couples TRBV9 to TRBJ2-2; 9 bases align to TRBD2. J gave up 5 bases and V 2 bases, and 4 bases lay outside the gene matches. Per germline, CDR1 SGDLS and CDR2 YYNGEE. The CDR3 is made up of 15 amino acids. The CDR3 region is CASSVNSGGTGELFF. Written as DNA, the CDR3 is TGTGCCAGCAGCGTTAATAGCGGGGGTACCGGGGAGCTGTTTTTT.